The subject of this entry is one T cell receptor beta chain. Antigen unknown. The data originate from a study of vaccination effects on CD4 cells after COVID-19. The wider study: Prior to sequencing, the ViraFEST assay stimulated PBMC with viral peptide pools, which expanded the antigen-specific CD4+ T cells. Each participant was administered two doses of either the BNT162b2 or the mRNA-1273 vaccine.

Germline V lookup: CDR1 SEHNR, CDR2 FQNEAQ (reference sequence). Trimming cost V 6 bases and J 9 bases; bases outside gene matches: 8. The CDR3 sequence is 14 residues long. Sequencing was performed with immunoSEQ multiplex PCR; in TCRdb, only in-frame clones are kept and a portion is missing. The repertoire holds approximately 31,000 clones, with 70% as singletons. Culture proceeded for about ten days, and CD4+ T cells were then isolated. People in the vaccine group had not been infected with SARS-CoV-2 before, and their nucleocapsid antibodies were negative. Findings and limits, study-wide: Clonal contraction was marked in infection- and vaccine-induced clones late after vaccination.

The genes are TRBV7-9 and TRBJ2-1; 10 bases map to TRBD1. The clonotype was recovered from a human donor who received a COVID-19 vaccine. The sequencing here drew on CD4+ T cells from PBMCs cultured without peptide, taken before COVID-19 vaccination. CDR3 bases: TGTGCCAGCAGACTTCCAAGGACAGGGGGTGAGCAGTTCTTC. It encodes CASRLPRTGGEQFF.